These 9 T cell receptor beta chains were all obtained from the same sample, sequenced in a study of CD8+CD57+ T cells in acquired aplastic anemia. Previously, flow cytometry had revealed CD8+CD57+ cell expansion in the patients chosen for sequencing. The TCR beta profiling, which covered VDJ combination and CDR3 sequence, was carried out using genomic DNA as the template. One entry per CDR3 protein results from TCRdb running MiXCR on the reads. The sample carries around 120,000 distinct CDR3 sequences, approximately 36% recorded once. The sample comprised sorted CD4+, CD8+, or CD8+CD57+ T cells (not recorded which) from PBMCs. Receptors were obtained from a human donor with aplastic anemia.

To note about this clonotype: Just one base apart from a much larger clone, this may be a read error. The V call is TRBV4-2, the J call TRBJ1-2; D gene unclear. CDR1 LGHNA and CDR2 YNFKEQ come from the germline V gene. Trimming took 7 bases from V and 3 from J, leaving 18 bases between them. The CDR3 covers 15 residues. CDR3: CASNRRLDSDYGYTF. The CDR3 nucleotides read TGTGCCAGCAACCGACGGTTGGACTCCGACTATGGCTACACCTTC.

This clonotype was seen ten or more times. The J gene is TRBJ1-1, the V gene TRBV7-9; D may be TRBD1 (5 bases). The V end was cut by 1 base, the J end by 7 bases, with 10 bases between. This CDR3 has 13 residues. CDR1 is SEHNR and CDR2 is FQNEAQ in the germline V gene (reference sequence). This CDR3 is CASSLDLGLEAFF. CDR3 coding DNA: TGTGCCAGCAGCTTAGATTTGGGACTTGAAGCTTTCTTT.

This clonotype has at least ten counts. This chain connects TRBV14 to TRBJ2-5, with 7 nucleotides matching TRBD1. This CDR3 has 16 residues. V shed 3 bases, J shed 4 bases, and the junction held 11 bases outside the gene matches. Germline values: CDR1 SGHDN, CDR2 FVKESK. CDR3 DNA: TGTGCCAGCAGCCACCTAACTCCGGGACAGATAGAGACCCAGTACTTC. It codes for CASSHLTPGQIETQYF.

The rearrangement links TRBV10-1 to TRBJ1-6; 8 bases line up with TRBD1. The germline V gene encodes CDR1 WNHNN and CDR2 SYGVQD (reference sequence). V was clipped by 8 bases and J by 7 bases; unmatched bases: 10. The CDR3 is 15 amino acids. Here the CDR3 DNA reads TGCGCCAGCCATAAACAGACAGGGGCCAATTCACCCCTCCACTTT. Translation: CASHKQTGANSPLHF.

In the case of this clonotype: This may be a read error, as it is one base from a much larger clone. This chain connects TRBV10-3 to TRBJ1-2; D not certain. V shed 5 bases and J shed 8 bases, with 15 bases lying between them. There are 13 residues in the CDR3. CDR1 is ENHRY and CDR2 is SYGVKD in the germline V gene. The CDR3 protein is CAISYSPGGGYTF. The CDR3, as DNA: TGTGCCATCAGTTACAGCCCCGGAGGAGGCTACACCTTC.

V usage is TRBV24-1 and J usage is TRBJ1-2; 12 bases fit TRBD1. Germline CDR1 and CDR2: KGHDR and SFDVKD. V dropped 9 bases and J dropped 8; count of bases not matched to a gene: 3. The CDR3 contains 12 residues. CDR3 residues: CATLGQGAGYTF. CDR3 sequence (DNA): TGTGCCACCCTGGGACAGGGGGCAGGCTACACCTTC.

This clonotype was seen ten or more times. The V gene is TRBV25-1, the J gene TRBJ1-1; 10 bases line up with TRBD1. J was trimmed by 6 bases and V by 3 bases; bases with no gene match: 4. The germline V gene has CDR1 MGHDK and CDR2 SYGVNS. The CDR3 consists of 14 residues. CDR3 amino acids: CASSEPGQGSEAFF. The CDR3 region has the DNA TGTGCCAGCAGTGAGCCGGGACAGGGGTCTGAAGCTTTCTTT. Together with reference TRBV25-1 and TRBJ1-1, the CDR3 gives the full variable domain: EADIYQTPRYLVIGTGKKITLECSQTMGHDKMYWYQQDPGMELHLIHYSYGVNSTEKGDLSSESTVSRIRTEHFPLTLESARPSHTSQYLCASSEPGQGSEAFFGQGTRLTVV.

This sequence joins TRBV29-1 and TRBJ1-1; D not resolved. CDR1 is SQVTM, CDR2 ANQGSEA, per germline. Trimming removed 6 bases from V and 2 bases from J, with 13 bases in between. The CDR3 runs to 13 residues. The CDR3 protein is CSVNTIINTEAFF. In DNA, the CDR3 is TGCAGCGTAAACACAATCATTAACACTGAAGCTTTCTTT.

This clonotype has a single count. The rearrangement uses TRBV9 and TRBJ1-6, with 9 bases that match TRBD1. The CDR3 length is 16 residues. Germline V gene lookup returns CDR1 SGDLS and CDR2 YYNGEE. V gave up 0 bases and J gave up 9 bases; unmatched junction bases: 7. CDR3 sequence (DNA): TGTGCCAGCAGCGTAGCCTTACAGGGGGCGGGTTCACCCCTCCACTTT. It is translated as CASSVALQGAGSPLHF. Based on the CDR3 plus reference TRBV9 and TRBJ1-6, the full variable domain is DSGVTQTPKHLITATGQRVTLRCSPRSGDLSVYWYQQSLDQGLQFLIQYYNGEERAKGNILERFSAQQFPDLHSELNLSSLELGDSALYFCASSVALQGAGSPLHFGNGTRLTVT.